What follows are 29 T cell receptor beta chains derived from one specimen sequenced in a study of CD8+CD57+ T cells in acquired aplastic anemia. According to the study, genomic DNA was the template for TCR beta VDJ and CDR3 profiling. TCRdb re-called the reads through MiXCR, storing one row per CDR3 protein. In the table there are 200,000 to 250,000 distinct CDR3 sequences, about a third of which are singletons. Sequencing was done on a sample of sorted CD4+, CD8+, or CD8+CD57+ T cells (not recorded which) from PBMCs. Source of these receptors: a human donor in good health, serving as a control.

This clonotype was recorded at least ten times. V and J are TRBV20-1 and TRBJ2-3; TRBD2 matches at 8 bases. The CDR3 is 15 amino acids. Germline trimming cut 0 bases from V and 5 bases from J; bases unmatched to any gene: 7. CDR1 is DFQATT and CDR2 is SNEGSKA in the germline V gene (reference sequence). CDR3 in amino acids: CSARDRAGGLDTQYF. The CDR3 DNA reads TGCAGTGCTAGAGATCGGGCGGGGGGCTTAGATACGCAGTATTTT.

Note on this clonotype: A much larger clone lies one base from this, so it may be a read error. The conserved phenylalanine or tryptophan is not found at the CDR3 terminus, so this likely reflects a read error. The genes are TRBV20-1 and TRBJ2-1; no firm D call. CDR3 length: 11 amino acids. Germline V gene sequence: CDR1 DFQATT, CDR2 SNEGSKA (reference sequence). The V end lost 6 bases, the J end lost 4 bases, and 7 bases lay between the germline ends. The CDR3 nucleotides read TGCAGTGCCCAAGTTTACAATGAGCAGTTCTCC. Residues: CSAQVYNEQFS.

For the CDR3, the DNA is TGTGCCAGCAACTGGCGGGGTTCACCCCTCCACTTT. Translating gives CASNWRGSPLHF. V is TRBV2 and J is TRBJ1-6; D call uncertain. Germline V gene data show CDR1 as SNHLY and CDR2 as FYNNEI. The CDR3 totals 12 residues. The V gene lost 7 bases and the J gene lost 9 bases, with 10 bases spanning the gap.

This clonotype came up many times. The chain is built from TRBV20-1 and TRBJ2-7, with D perhaps matching TRBD2 (6 bases). V dropped 6 bases and J dropped 0 bases, with 12 bases sitting between them. Germline V lookup: CDR1 DFQATT, CDR2 SNEGSKA (reference sequence). This CDR3 is built from 13 residues. The CDR3 reads CSAEGLSSYEQYF. The CDR3, as DNA: TGCAGTGCCGAGGGACTGAGCTCCTACGAGCAGTACTTC.

For this clonotype: A read error may produce the germline difference seen at one junction end. The V gene is TRBV7-2, the J gene TRBJ2-2; D might be TRBD1 or TRBD2, each matching 5 bases. Germline loops: CDR1 SGHTA, CDR2 FQGNSA. This CDR3 is built from 14 residues. In DNA form, the CDR3 reads TGTGCCAGCAGCTTATGGGGGTCCGCCGGGGAGCTGCTTTTT. It translates to CASSLWGSAGELLF.

This clonotype showed up many times. The chain joins TRBV3-1 to TRBJ2-7, with 14 bases lining up with TRBD2. The germline V gene encodes CDR1 LGHDT and CDR2 YNNKEL (reference sequence). This CDR3 has 14 residues. V shed 9 bases and J 6 bases; nucleotides not matched to a gene: 7. CDR3 amino acids: CASQSGLAGAEQYF. The CDR3 DNA is TGTGCCAGTCAGTCGGGACTAGCGGGAGCCGAGCAGTACTTC.

The chain uses TRBV25-1 and TRBJ1-1; unclear D gene. The length of the CDR3 is 14 residues. CDR1 and CDR2 (germline): MGHDK, SYGVNS. Between the trimmed V and J ends, which lost 9 bases and 1 base, there was a span of 15 bases. CDR3 sequence (DNA): TGTGCCAGTATACTGCCGGGAAGGAACACTGAAGCTTTCTTT. Its translation: CASILPGRNTEAFF.

The chain employs TRBV11-2 and TRBJ2-6; the match to TRBD2 covers 14 bases. This CDR3 has 18 amino acids. CDR1 is SGHAT and CDR2 is FQNNGV in the germline V gene. V was clipped by 1 base and J by 1 base; unmatched bases: 0. Here the CDR3 reads CASSLGTSGGSGANVLTF. The CDR3 region has the DNA TGTGCCAGCAGCTTAGGGACTAGCGGGGGGTCTGGGGCCAACGTCCTGACTTTC.

In regard to this clonotype: A clone one base away is much larger, so this may be a read error. The V call is TRBV5-1, the J call TRBJ2-6; D tentatively reads TRBD1 or TRBD2 (5 bases each). This CDR3 contains 16 residues. Germline values: CDR1 SGHRS, CDR2 YFSETQ. The CDR3 loop is CASSLEVDSGANALTF. The CDR3 bases are TGCGCCAGCAGCTTGGAAGTGGACTCTGGGGCCAACGCCCTGACTTTC. Full variable domain (rest looked up from reference TRBV5-1 and TRBJ2-6): KAGVTQTPRYLIKTRGQQVTLSCSPISGHRSVSWYQQTPGQGLQFLFEYFSETQRNKGNFPGRFSGRQFSNSRSEMNVSTLELGDSALYLCASSLEVDSGANALTFGAGSRLTVL.

The chain has TRBV15 and TRBJ1-5; D possibly corresponds to TRBD1 (5 bases). Trimming shortened V by 6 bases and J by 6 bases, and 21 bases separated the two germline ends. Germline V gene data show CDR1 as LNHNV and CDR2 as YYDKDF (reference sequence). The CDR3 covers 16 residues. DNA for the CDR3: TGTGCCACCAGAACCTCCGGGGGGGGTGGGGGTCAGCCCCAGCATTTT. Its protein is CATRTSGGGGGQPQHF.

This clonotype was observed many times. This sequence joins TRBV5-4 and TRBJ1-4; no firm D call. Trimming took 2 bases from V and 5 from J, leaving 4 bases between them. Per the germline V gene, CDR1 is SGHNT and CDR2 is YYREEE (reference sequence). CDR3 length equals 12 residues. The CDR3 nucleotides are TGTGCCAGCAGCTTAGAAAATGAAAAACTGTTTTTT. As protein: CASSLENEKLFF. Filled out from reference TRBV5-4 and TRBJ1-4, the complete variable domain reads ETGVTQSPTHLIKTRGQQVTLRCSSQSGHNTVSWYQQALGQGPQFIFQYYREEENGRGNFPPRFSGLQFPNYSSELNVNALELDDSALYLCASSLENEKLFFGSGTQLSVL.

This chain links TRBV2 with TRBJ1-2; 7 bases are a match to TRBD1. Germline V gene lookup returns CDR1 SNHLY and CDR2 FYNNEI. The CDR3 totals 12 residues. V was clipped by 8 bases and J by 5 bases; unmatched bases: 5. CDR3 in DNA: TGTGCCAGCCGACAGGGTTTTTATGGCTACACCTTC. Its translation: CASRQGFYGYTF. Drawing the rest from reference TRBV2 and TRBJ1-2, the complete variable domain is EPEVTQTPSHQVTQMGQEVILRCVPISNHLYFYWYRQILGQKVEFLVSFYNNEISEKSEIFDDQFSVERPDGSNFTLKIRSTKLEDSAMYFCASRQGFYGYTFGSGTRLTVV.

The chain employs TRBV5-8 and TRBJ2-7; the D gene is possibly TRBD1 (5 bases). The V end was cut by 4 bases, the J end by 5 bases, with 10 bases between. CDR3 length equals 12 residues. CDR1 SGHTS and CDR2 YDEGEE come from the germline V gene. The CDR3 loop is CASSVGHNEQYF. The CDR3 nucleotides read TGTGCCAGCAGCGTAGGACACAACGAGCAGTACTTC.

This clonotype has at least ten counts. V usage is TRBV20-1 and J usage is TRBJ1-1, with 7 bases that match TRBD1. The CDR3 has 13 residues. Germline loops: CDR1 DFQATT, CDR2 SNEGSKA (reference sequence). The CDR3 region has the DNA TGCAGAGCAATAGACAGGGTGAGCGCTGAAGCTTTCTTT. Its protein product is CRAIDRVSAEAFF.

This clonotype occurred many times. The gene calls are TRBV9 and TRBJ1-2; D is unresolved. Trimming removed 3 bases at V and 5 bases at J, with 5 bases between. CDR1 and CDR2 (germline): SGDLS, YYNGEE. CDR3 length: 11 residues. As DNA, the CDR3 is TGTGCCAGCAGCGACGCTTATGGCTACACCTTC. Translated: CASSDAYGYTF.

About this clonotype itself: One end of the junction fails to match germline, which may point to a read error. J is TRBJ1-2 and V is TRBV10-1; 8 nucleotides align to TRBD1. Germline V gene sequence: CDR1 WNHNN, CDR2 SYGVQD (reference sequence). The CDR3 runs to 15 residues. The CDR3 sequence is CASSAQDRVLYGYTF. In nucleotides, the CDR3 is TGTGCCAGCAGTGCACAGGACAGGGTGCTCTATGGCTACACCTTC.

This clonotype was counted at least ten times. The CDR3 DNA follows: TGTGCCAGTAGTACTAGCGGGAGGGGGTCGAGGGAGCAGTTCTTC. The encoded protein is CASSTSGRGSREQFF. This chain connects TRBV19 to TRBJ2-1; 12 nucleotides line up with TRBD2. This CDR3 has 15 residues. Germline lookup yields CDR1 LNHDA and CDR2 SQIVND (reference sequence). V was clipped by 4 bases and J by 10 bases; unmatched bases: 8.

This clonotype was detected many times. The V and J genes are TRBV12-3 or TRBV12-4 and TRBJ1-2; 8 bases fit TRBD1. The CDR3 has 16 residues. V trimming: 6 bases; J trimming: 4 bases; junction bases outside the gene matches: 13. CDR3 protein: CASSPKLRTGSYGYTF. CDR3 nucleotides: TGTGCCAGCAGCCCAAAACTCAGGACAGGGAGCTATGGCTACACCTTC.

In DNA form, the CDR3 reads TGTGCCAGCAGTCCGACAGGTGGGCATTATAGCAATCAGCCCCAGCATTTT. Protein: CASSPTGGHYSNQPQHF. The chain has TRBV6-1 and TRBJ1-5; TRBD1 is a possible D gene (6 bases). CDR3 length equals 17 residues. Germline loops: CDR1 MNHNS, CDR2 SASEGT. Deletions cut 5 bases from V and 0 bases from J, with 17 bases between.

The J gene is TRBJ2-5, the V gene TRBV9; 10 bases match TRBD2. With 0 bases clipped from V and 5 bases from J, the junction kept 13 bases outside the gene matches. The CDR3 length is 18 residues. Germline assignment: CDR1 SGDLS and CDR2 YYNGEE. In nucleotides, the CDR3 is TGTGCCAGCAGCGTAGGAAAGCGGGGGGGACTAAGGCAGGAGACCCAGTACTTC. Protein: CASSVGKRGGLRQETQYF.

This clonotype was counted ten times or more. The chain joins TRBV7-9 to TRBJ2-5, with 10 bases identical to TRBD2. The junction had 1 base not matched to a gene; V was cut back by 4 bases and J by 2 bases. The V gene's germline CDR1 is SEHNR and CDR2 FQNEAQ (reference sequence). This CDR3 is 14 amino acids long. In DNA form, the CDR3 reads TGTGCCAGCAGCTCGACTAGCGGGCAAGAGACCCAGTACTTC. It is translated as CASSSTSGQETQYF.

V is TRBV5-1 and J is TRBJ2-7; 9 bases match TRBD2. After removal of 3 bases from V and 3 bases from J, the junction contained 7 bases not matched to a gene. CDR1 is SGHRS, CDR2 YFSETQ, per germline. The CDR3 has 15 amino acids. In DNA, the CDR3 is TGCGCCAGCAGCTCTCGACTAGCGGCTAGCTACGAGCAGTACTTC. Its translation is CASSSRLAASYEQYF. Full variable domain (outside the CDR3, taken from reference TRBV5-1 and TRBJ2-7): KAGVTQTPRYLIKTRGQQVTLSCSPISGHRSVSWYQQTPGQGLQFLFEYFSETQRNKGNFPGRFSGRQFSNSRSEMNVSTLELGDSALYLCASSSRLAASYEQYFGPGTRLTVT.

There are many counts of this clonotype. This chain connects TRBV7-9 to TRBJ2-7; 11 nucleotides align to TRBD2. The V and J ends lost 1 base and 7 bases, in that order; junction bases with no gene match: 6. This CDR3 has 15 residues. CDR1 SEHNR and CDR2 FQNEAQ come from the germline V gene (reference sequence). The CDR3 bases are TGTGCCAGCAGCTTAGGCCTAGCGGGGGGTACGGAGCAGTACTTC. It encodes CASSLGLAGGTEQYF.

This clonotype was found many times. The rearrangement uses TRBV2 and TRBJ2-7; no reliable D call. CDR1 is SNHLY and CDR2 is FYNNEI in the germline V gene. V dropped 2 bases and J dropped 6 bases, with 17 bases sitting between them. This CDR3 contains 15 residues. The CDR3 is CASSEPRVTYGEQYF. CDR3 DNA sequence: TGTGCCAGCAGTGAACCCCGGGTCACCTATGGCGAGCAGTACTTC.

This clonotype was observed once. The chain uses TRBV10-3 and TRBJ1-4, with TRBD1 as a possible D gene (6 bases). Per germline, CDR1 ENHRY and CDR2 SYGVKD. The V end lost 2 bases, the J end lost 7 bases, and 14 bases lay between the germline ends. The CDR3 runs to 15 residues. The CDR3 here is CAISEKGEMGEKLFF. CDR3 in DNA: TGTGCCATCAGTGAGAAGGGGGAGATGGGTGAAAAACTGTTTTTT.

This clonotype was found a few times. The CDR3 region has the DNA TGTGCCAGCAGCGTATCCGGACAGATTTTCCGGAACACTGAAGCTTTCTTT. Translated: CASSVSGQIFRNTEAFF. The chain recombines TRBV9 with TRBJ1-1, with a weak D call TRBD1 (6 bases). The CDR3 extends over 17 amino acids. CDR1 and CDR2 from the germline V gene are SGDLS and YYNGEE. The V end was cut by 1 base, the J end by 1 base, with 17 bases between.

This chain links TRBV29-1 with TRBJ2-5; D gene ambiguous. CDR3 length equals 14 residues. The germline gives CDR1 SQVTM, CDR2 ANQGSEA. The V end was cut by 5 bases, the J end by 4 bases, with 17 bases between. The CDR3 region is CSVLKWVGRETQYF. Here the CDR3 DNA reads TGCAGCGTTCTTAAGTGGGTAGGGCGAGAGACCCAGTACTTC.

In this sample, this clonotype turned up many times. The genes are TRBV20-1 and TRBJ2-7; the D gene could be TRBD1 or TRBD2 (6 bases each). The V gene's germline CDR1 is DFQATT and CDR2 SNEGSKA (reference sequence). V lost 5 bases and J lost 3, with 29 bases in between. The CDR3 contains 18 residues. The CDR3 protein is CSAGRLDSESSSGYEQYF. The CDR3 nucleotides read TGCAGTGCTGGGAGGTTGGACAGCGAATCTTCATCGGGCTACGAGCAGTACTTC.

In this sample, this clonotype turned up many times. The chain combines TRBV7-6 with TRBJ1-3; unclear D gene. This CDR3 spans 15 amino acids. Germline CDR1 reads SGHVS; CDR2 reads FNYEAQ. Trimming pared 5 bases from V and 0 bases from J, leaving 11 bases between. The CDR3 here is CASSPPASSGNTIYF. The CDR3 bases are TGTGCCAGCAGCCCGCCGGCGAGCTCTGGAAACACCATATATTTT.